A single sample gave rise to the 19 T cell receptor beta chains below, sequenced in a study of neoadjuvant anti-PD-1 for oral cavity cancer. Time point defined: after neoadjuvant nivolumab, at surgical resection. Profiling relied on immunoSEQ multiplex PCR, and the TCRdb table lists in-frame clones only, not all of them. The repertoire includes over 20,000 clones, roughly a quarter of them detected once, and 16% sits in the top ten. The source was tumor tissue, collected after nivolumab (anti-PD-1) treatment. Receptors were obtained from a person aged 40 to 85 with oral cavity squamous cell carcinoma.

The chain links TRBV7-9 to TRBJ2-3; a possible D gene is TRBD2 (5 bases). Trimming pared 3 bases from V and 4 bases from J, leaving 11 bases between. This CDR3 has 14 residues. Per germline, CDR1 SEHNR and CDR2 FQNEAQ (reference sequence). CDR3 sequence reads: CASSFMLAADTQYF. DNA of the CDR3: TGTGCCAGCAGCTTTATGCTAGCAGCAGATACGCAGTATTTT. Variable domain in full (rest from reference TRBV7-9 and TRBJ2-3): DTGVSQNPRHKITKRGQNVTFRCDPISEHNRLYWYRQTLGQGPEFLTYFQNEAQLEKSRLLSDRFSAERPKGSFSTLEIQRTEQGDSAMYLCASSFMLAADTQYFGPGTRLTVL.

The chain recombines TRBV28 with TRBJ2-7; D not resolved. This CDR3 contains 16 residues. The V and J ends lost 5 bases and 0 bases respectively, with 17 bases between them. CDR1 MDHEN and CDR2 SYDVKM come from the germline V gene. Here the CDR3 reads CASSPLDQVDSYEQYF. CDR3 DNA sequence: TGTGCCAGCAGTCCCCTGGATCAGGTCGACTCCTACGAGCAGTACTTC. Looking up the rest from reference TRBV28 and TRBJ2-7 gives the full variable domain: DVKVTQSSRYLVKRTGEKVFLECVQDMDHENMFWYRQDPGLGLRLIYFSYDVKMKEKGDIPEGYSVSREKKERFSLILESASTNQTSMYLCASSPLDQVDSYEQYFGPGTRLTVT.

This clone occurred a few times. The chain uses TRBV30 and TRBJ1-2; D perhaps matches TRBD1 (6 bases). The CDR3 is 13 residues long. V was cut by 3 bases and J by 4 bases, with 12 bases left in between. Germline CDR1 GTSNPN, CDR2 SVGIG (reference sequence). The CDR3 DNA reads TGTGCCTGGAGCACAGGGTCCCTCTATGGCTACACCTTC. This gives the protein CAWSTGSLYGYTF.

The chain combines TRBV18 with TRBJ2-3; D not certain. The ends were cut back, 3 bases at V and 0 bases at J, with 10 bases in the middle. The V gene's germline CDR1 is KGHSH and CDR2 LQKENI. CDR3 length: 15 amino acids. The CDR3 DNA is TGTGCCAGCTCACCGCGTGGTTCTAGCACAGATACGCAGTATTTT. Its translation: CASSPRGSSTDTQYF.

The chain recombines TRBV6-5 with TRBJ2-5; TRBD2 might be the D (6 bases). V was trimmed by 6 bases and J by 4 bases, leaving 12 bases between them. In germline, CDR1 is MNHEY, CDR2 SVGAGI. The CDR3 is made up of 13 amino acids. The CDR3 sequence is CASSPGGVETQYF. The CDR3 coding sequence is TGTGCCAGCAGCCCCGGCGGGGTAGAGACCCAGTACTTC.

This clone turned up a few times. This sequence joins TRBV30 and TRBJ2-5; weak D call: TRBD2 (6 bases). Per germline, CDR1 GTSNPN and CDR2 SVGIG (reference sequence). The CDR3 has 17 residues. V was pared by 2 bases and J by 5 bases, with 24 bases between. The CDR3 here is CAWSPLDTGGLSETQYF. The CDR3 DNA is TGTGCCTGGAGTCCGCTGGATACCGGGGGACTCAGTGAGACCCAGTACTTC.

The genes are TRBV11-2 and TRBJ1-2; 9 bases are a match to TRBD1. Trimming removed 5 bases from V and 3 bases from J; junction bases left unmatched: 7. Germline CDR1 and CDR2: SGHAT and FQNNGV. This CDR3 spans 15 amino acids. CDR3 sequence reads: CASSPWTGDYYGYTF. Written as DNA, the CDR3 is TGTGCCAGCAGCCCCTGGACAGGGGATTACTATGGCTACACCTTC. Full variable domain (outside the CDR3, taken from reference TRBV11-2 and TRBJ1-2): EAGVAQSPRYKIIEKRQSVAFWCNPISGHATLYWYQQILGQGPKLLIQFQNNGVVDDSQLPKDRFSAERLKGVDSTLKIQPAKLEDSAVYLCASSPWTGDYYGYTFGSGTRLTVV.

The chain recombines TRBV21-1 with TRBJ1-2; the table gives TRBD1 as D, unverified against the DNA. TRBV21-1 is tagged as a pseudogene. CDR3 size: 16 residues. The CDR3 nucleotides read TGTGCCAGCAACGAAACCCCCTGGACAGGATCCTATGGCTACACCTTC. The encoded protein is CASNETPWTGSYGYTF.

The rearrangement joins TRBV11-3 to TRBJ2-1; D may correspond to TRBD1 or TRBD2 (6 bases each). The CDR3 covers 17 residues. Germline assignment: CDR1 SGHNT and CDR2 YENEEA. V lost 1 base to trimming and J lost 7 bases, with 20 bases between them. In nucleotides, the CDR3 is TGTGCCAGCAGCTTAGGAACTCGGGGGCGCGAGGGGAATGAGCAGTTCTTC. Translated, it gives CASSLGTRGREGNEQFF. Looking up the rest from reference TRBV11-3 and TRBJ2-1 gives the full variable domain: EAGVVQSPRYKIIEKKQPVAFWCNPISGHNTLYWYLQNLGQGPELLIRYENEEAVDDSQLPKDRFSAERLKGVDSTLKIQPAELGDSAVYLCASSLGTRGREGNEQFFGPGTRLTVL.

This chain links TRBV30 with TRBJ1-1; D uncertain. The V end lost 0 bases, the J end lost 9 bases, and 8 bases lay between the germline ends. This CDR3 comprises 11 residues. From germline, CDR1 is GTSNPN and CDR2 SVGIG (reference sequence). The DNA of the CDR3 is TGTGCCTGGAGTGTACGAGCCCAAGCTTTCTTT. Translated: CAWSVRAQAFF.

In its sample, this clone is medium-sized (0.01 to 0.1%). V usage is TRBV7-9 and J usage is TRBJ1-1, with D unclear. Trimming cost V 8 bases and J 4 bases, with 14 bases left between them. The CDR3 loop spans 13 amino acids. From germline, CDR1 is SEHNR and CDR2 FQNEAQ (reference sequence). For the CDR3, the DNA is TGTGCCAGCTTCCTCGGGGTGGGCACTGAAGCTTTCTTT. This encodes CASFLGVGTEAFF.

The table lists this clone with a few counts. The V call is TRBV20-1, the J call TRBJ2-7; 7 bases map to TRBD1. V shed 5 bases and J 4 bases; nucleotides not matched to a gene: 2. The CDR3 extends over 11 amino acids. The germline gives CDR1 DFQATT, CDR2 SNEGSKA (reference sequence). The CDR3: CSASGGYEQYF. For the CDR3, the DNA is TGCAGTGCTTCAGGGGGTTACGAGCAGTACTTC.

The chain has TRBV30 and TRBJ1-5; D not certain. Trimming left V 0 bases short and J 6 bases short, with 9 bases between. The CDR3 consists of 13 residues. CDR1 GTSNPN and CDR2 SVGIG come from the germline V gene (reference sequence). The CDR3 DNA sequence: TGTGCCTGGAGTGTGCGGGAGGGTCAGCCCCAGCATTTT. As protein: CAWSVREGQPQHF.

V is TRBV10-3 and J is TRBJ1-2; D remains unclear. The CDR3 covers 13 residues. The V and J ends lost 0 bases and 8 bases respectively, with 10 bases between them. CDR1 and CDR2 (germline): ENHRY, SYGVKD. Here the CDR3 DNA reads TGTGCCATCAGTGAGTCCGGGAGAGGAGGCTACACCTTC. Protein sequence: CAISESGRGGYTF.

This clone was found a few times. The chain couples TRBV4-2 to TRBJ2-6; the match to TRBD2 covers 7 bases. This CDR3 has 18 residues. J gave up 0 bases and V 0 bases, and 5 bases lay outside the gene matches. Germline CDR1 is LGHNA and CDR2 is YNFKEQ. CDR3 sequence (DNA): TGTGCCAGCAGCCAAGATCGGGGAGGGACCTCTGGGGCCAACGTCCTGACTTTC. This gives the protein CASSQDRGGTSGANVLTF.

The V call is TRBV6-1, the J call TRBJ1-1; D not certain. The CDR3 loop spans 14 amino acids. V was trimmed by 4 bases and J by 3 bases, leaving 12 bases between them. Germline lookup yields CDR1 MNHNS and CDR2 SASEGT. CDR3 residues: CASSGLQVYTEAFF. The CDR3 region has the DNA TGTGCCAGCAGTGGATTACAAGTTTACACTGAAGCTTTCTTT.

This chain connects TRBV5-6 to TRBJ1-5; TRBD1 might be the D (6 bases). The CDR3 totals 14 residues. The V and J ends lost 2 bases and 4 bases respectively, with 10 bases between them. Looked up from germline, CDR1 is SGHDT and CDR2 is YYEEEE. The CDR3 region is CASSFGGRNQPQHF. The CDR3, as DNA: TGTGCCAGCAGCTTCGGGGGCCGAAATCAGCCCCAGCATTTT.

This clone showed up just a few times. This sequence joins TRBV4-1 and TRBJ2-2; D may match TRBD1 or TRBD2 (5 bases each). The CDR3 extends over 16 amino acids. Trimming took off 1 base at V and 3 bases at J, with 12 bases between the two ends. Per germline, CDR1 MGHRA and CDR2 YSYEKL. The DNA for the CDR3 is TGCGCCAGCAGCCAAGGACCGGGGCGGTACACCGGGGAGCTGTTTTTT. Translated: CASSQGPGRYTGELFF.

The chain carries TRBV5-1 and TRBJ2-1, with D perhaps matching TRBD2 (5 bases). Trimming took 0 bases from V and 4 from J, leaving 11 bases between them. Germline-derived CDR1 and CDR2 are SGHRS and YFSETQ. The CDR3 length is 15 residues. This CDR3 is CASSLGPTRYNEQFF. The CDR3 DNA sequence: TGCGCCAGCAGCTTGGGGCCTACTAGATACAATGAGCAGTTCTTC.